These T cell receptor beta chains were read from a single sample in a study of CD8 T cells in Susac syndrome. TCRdb re-analysed the immunoSEQ multiplex PCR reads in MiXCR, keeping a single row per CDR3 protein. The sample includes approximately 150,000 distinct CDR3 sequences, approximately 93% of them seen just once. The specimen sequenced was CD4+ T cells from PBMCs. The source of these receptors is a human donor with multiple sclerosis. Both conserved end residues are part of each CDR3. D genes are given only for firm matches. A clone size is listed for some rows: how often the clone was seen (once, few, many), or a class if it is expanded.

d_call: .
clone_size: .
v_call: TRBV7-9
j_call: TRBJ1-5
cdr3_aa: CASSSSGTHFHF
cdr3_nt: TGTGCCAGCAGCTCGTCCGGGACCCACTTCCATTTT

d_call: .
clone_size: .
v_call: TRBV28
j_call: TRBJ2-5
cdr3_aa: CASSWQGRSETQYF
cdr3_nt: TGTGCCAGCAGTTGGCAGGGGAGGTCGGAGACCCAGTACTTC

d_call: .
clone_size: .
v_call: TRBV18
j_call: TRBJ2-5
cdr3_aa: CASSPEFQETQYF
cdr3_nt: TGTGCCAGCTCACCGGAATTCCAAGAGACCCAGTACTTC

d_call: .
clone_size: .
v_call: TRBV19
j_call: TRBJ2-7
cdr3_aa: CASSISSLYEQYF
cdr3_nt: TGTGCCAGTAGTATTTCGTCTCTTTACGAGCAGTACTTC

d_call: .
clone_size: .
v_call: TRBV11-2
j_call: TRBJ2-7
cdr3_aa: CASSSRLVTYEQYF
cdr3_nt: TGTGCCAGCAGCTCGCGCCTGGTCACCTACGAGCAGTACTTC

d_call: .
clone_size: once
v_call: TRBV24-1
j_call: TRBJ2-5
cdr3_aa: CATSDHRAGETQYF
cdr3_nt: TGTGCCACCAGTGATCACAGGGCGGGGGAGACCCAGTACTTC

d_call: .
clone_size: .
v_call: TRBV12-3/TRBV12-4
j_call: TRBJ2-7
cdr3_aa: CASSLDVEQYF
cdr3_nt: TGTGCCAGCAGTTTAGATGTCGAGCAGTACTTC

d_call: .
clone_size: .
v_call: TRBV6-6
j_call: TRBJ2-7
cdr3_aa: CASKSETLSPYEQYF
cdr3_nt: TGTGCCAGCAAAAGCGAGACACTCTCTCCCTACGAGCAGTACTTC

d_call: .
clone_size: .
v_call: TRBV28
j_call: TRBJ2-2
cdr3_aa: CASRGRTGELFF
cdr3_nt: TGTGCCAGCAGGGGTCGCACCGGGGAGCTGTTTTTT

d_call: .
clone_size: .
v_call: TRBV7-2
j_call: TRBJ2-3
cdr3_aa: CASRLGNTDTQYF
cdr3_nt: TGTGCCAGCAGACTGGGAAACACAGATACGCAGTATTTT

d_call: .
clone_size: .
v_call: TRBV19
j_call: TRBJ1-1
cdr3_aa: CASSYRAFMNTEAFF
cdr3_nt: TGTGCCAGTAGTTACAGGGCATTTATGAACACTGAAGCTTTCTTT

d_call: .
clone_size: .
v_call: TRBV5-4
j_call: TRBJ2-5
cdr3_aa: CASSPPGVQETQYF
cdr3_nt: TGTGCCAGCAGCCCCCCGGGGGTCCAAGAGACCCAGTACTTC

d_call: .
clone_size: .
v_call: TRBV2
j_call: TRBJ1-1
cdr3_aa: CASRTDWTEAFF
cdr3_nt: TGTGCCAGCAGGACGGACTGGACTGAAGCTTTCTTT

d_call: .
clone_size: once
v_call: TRBV28
j_call: TRBJ1-1
cdr3_aa: CASTWAHLKDTEAFF
cdr3_nt: TGTGCCAGCACCTGGGCCCACCTCAAGGACACTGAAGCTTTCTTT

d_call: TRBD1
clone_size: few
v_call: TRBV7-6
j_call: TRBJ1-2
cdr3_aa: CASSPGQNYGYTF
cdr3_nt: TGTGCCAGCAGCCCGGGACAGAACTATGGCTACACCTTC

d_call: .
clone_size: .
v_call: TRBV6-2/TRBV6-3
j_call: TRBJ2-5
cdr3_aa: CASSYRWETQYF
cdr3_nt: TGTGCCAGCAGTTACCGTTGGGAGACCCAGTACTTC

d_call: .
clone_size: .
v_call: TRBV6-1
j_call: TRBJ1-4
cdr3_aa: CASRSQWAATNEKLFF
cdr3_nt: TGTGCCAGCAGGTCCCAGTGGGCTGCAACTAATGAAAAACTGTTTTTT

d_call: TRBD2
clone_size: .
v_call: TRBV20-1
j_call: TRBJ2-3
cdr3_aa: CSARDRLAGGTDTQYF
cdr3_nt: TGCAGTGCTAGAGATAGACTAGCGGGTGGCACAGATACGCAGTATTTT

d_call: .
clone_size: .
v_call: TRBV28
j_call: TRBJ1-1
cdr3_aa: CASRWGPTEAFF
cdr3_nt: TGTGCCAGCAGGTGGGGGCCCACTGAAGCTTTCTTT

d_call: .
clone_size: .
v_call: TRBV19
j_call: TRBJ1-2
cdr3_aa: CASSISGPGGYTF
cdr3_nt: TGTGCCAGTAGTATATCGGGGCCCGGCGGCTACACCTTC

d_call: .
clone_size: once
v_call: TRBV7-9
j_call: TRBJ1-1
cdr3_aa: CASSYESGGTEAFF
cdr3_nt: TGTGCCAGCAGCTACGAATCGGGGGGAACTGAAGCTTTCTTT

d_call: .
clone_size: .
v_call: TRBV27
j_call: TRBJ2-2
cdr3_aa: CASGLYGELFF
cdr3_nt: TGTGCCAGCGGTCTGTACGGGGAGCTGTTTTTT

d_call: .
clone_size: .
v_call: TRBV27
j_call: TRBJ2-5
cdr3_aa: CASSLSAGGAGEETQYF
cdr3_nt: TGTGCCAGCAGTTTATCGGCTGGGGGGGCTGGGGAGGAGACCCAGTACTTC

d_call: TRBD1
clone_size: .
v_call: TRBV2
j_call: TRBJ1-2
cdr3_aa: CARRGDSNGYTF
cdr3_nt: TGTGCCAGGAGGGGGGACAGCAATGGCTACACCTTC

d_call: .
clone_size: .
v_call: TRBV12-3/TRBV12-4
j_call: TRBJ1-2
cdr3_aa: CASSAADTYNYGYTF
cdr3_nt: TGTGCCAGCAGTGCAGCCGACACCTATAACTATGGCTACACCTTC

d_call: TRBD2
clone_size: .
v_call: TRBV11-2
j_call: TRBJ2-2
cdr3_aa: CASSLVSSGRGYTGELFF
cdr3_nt: TGTGCCAGCAGCTTAGTGTCCAGCGGGCGGGGGTACACCGGGGAGCTGTTTTTT

d_call: TRBD2
clone_size: once
v_call: TRBV7-9
j_call: TRBJ2-1
cdr3_aa: CASSARTSGGRGKNEQFF
cdr3_nt: TGTGCCAGCAGCGCAAGGACTAGCGGGGGGCGTGGTAAAAATGAGCAGTTCTTC

d_call: TRBD2
clone_size: once
v_call: TRBV7-2
j_call: TRBJ2-1
cdr3_aa: CASSSTSGSPEQFF
cdr3_nt: TGTGCCAGCAGTTCTACTAGCGGGAGCCCTGAGCAGTTCTTC

d_call: .
clone_size: .
v_call: TRBV4-3
j_call: TRBJ2-3
cdr3_aa: CASSQDTRRSTDTQYF
cdr3_nt: TGCGCCAGCAGCCAAGATACGCGGAGAAGCACAGATACGCAGTATTTT

d_call: .
clone_size: few
v_call: TRBV4-3
j_call: TRBJ2-1
cdr3_aa: CASSLGRGNEQFF
cdr3_nt: TGCGCCAGCAGCTTAGGACGCGGGAATGAGCAGTTCTTC

d_call: TRBD1
clone_size: .
v_call: TRBV2
j_call: TRBJ1-2
cdr3_aa: CASSYTGTASTGYTF
cdr3_nt: TGTGCCAGCAGTTACACCGGGACAGCCTCGACCGGCTACACCTTC

d_call: .
clone_size: .
v_call: TRBV6-2/TRBV6-3
j_call: TRBJ1-5
cdr3_aa: CASSYPSQPQHF
cdr3_nt: TGTGCCAGCAGTTACCCGAGTCAGCCCCAGCATTTT

d_call: .
clone_size: .
v_call: TRBV7-9
j_call: TRBJ2-7
cdr3_aa: CASSVRNSYEQYF
cdr3_nt: TGTGCCAGCAGCGTCCGGAATAGCTACGAGCAGTACTTC

d_call: TRBD2
clone_size: .
v_call: TRBV30
j_call: TRBJ2-3
cdr3_aa: CAWTSGGTDTQYF
cdr3_nt: TGTGCCTGGACTAGCGGGGGCACAGATACGCAGTATTTT

d_call: .
clone_size: .
v_call: TRBV11-3
j_call: TRBJ2-2
cdr3_aa: CASSFPSSGELFF
cdr3_nt: TGTGCCAGCAGCTTCCCGAGCTCCGGGGAGCTGTTTTTT

d_call: TRBD1
clone_size: .
v_call: TRBV10-1
j_call: TRBJ1-2
cdr3_aa: CATSPGQGFYGYTF
cdr3_nt: TGCGCCACCTCGCCGGGACAGGGATTCTATGGCTACACCTTC

d_call: .
clone_size: .
v_call: TRBV12-3/TRBV12-4
j_call: TRBJ2-7
cdr3_aa: CASRREGRSYEQYF
cdr3_nt: TGTGCCAGCAGGAGAGAGGGACGGTCCTACGAGCAGTACTTC

d_call: .
clone_size: .
v_call: TRBV2
j_call: TRBJ1-5
cdr3_aa: CASSPTSSSQPQHF
cdr3_nt: TGTGCCAGCAGCCCGACCAGCAGTAGTCAGCCCCAGCATTTT

d_call: .
clone_size: .
v_call: TRBV10-3
j_call: TRBJ2-4
cdr3_aa: CAISESKITGTENIQYF
cdr3_nt: TGTGCCATCAGTGAGTCGAAGATAACCGGGACGGAAAACATTCAGTACTTC

d_call: .
clone_size: .
v_call: TRBV25-1
j_call: TRBJ2-1
cdr3_aa: CASSEQGLGDEQFF
cdr3_nt: TGTGCCAGCAGTGAACAGGGACTGGGGGATGAGCAGTTCTTC

d_call: TRBD2
clone_size: .
v_call: TRBV12-3/TRBV12-4
j_call: TRBJ2-3
cdr3_aa: CASSRTSGRPDTQYF
cdr3_nt: TGTGCCAGCAGCCGAACTAGCGGGAGACCAGATACGCAGTATTTT

d_call: .
clone_size: .
v_call: TRBV7-2
j_call: TRBJ2-7
cdr3_aa: CASSSHGGGGPYEQYF
cdr3_nt: TGTGCCAGCAGTTCCCATGGTGGGGGAGGCCCCTACGAGCAGTACTTC

d_call: .
clone_size: .
v_call: TRBV7-8
j_call: TRBJ2-5
cdr3_aa: CASSLGAGWETQYF
cdr3_nt: TGTGCCAGCAGCTTAGGGGCCGGGTGGGAGACCCAGTACTTC

d_call: .
clone_size: .
v_call: TRBV10-3
j_call: TRBJ1-5
cdr3_aa: CAINAGTNQPQHF
cdr3_nt: TGTGCCATCAATGCCGGGACCAATCAGCCCCAGCATTTT

d_call: .
clone_size: once
v_call: TRBV6-1
j_call: TRBJ2-2
cdr3_aa: CASSEAAMFHGELFF
cdr3_nt: TGTGCCAGCAGTGAAGCGGCAATGTTCCACGGGGAGCTGTTTTTT

d_call: TRBD2
clone_size: .
v_call: TRBV12-3/TRBV12-4
j_call: TRBJ2-1
cdr3_aa: CASGGLAGATEQFF
cdr3_nt: TGTGCCAGCGGGGGACTAGCGGGAGCTACTGAGCAGTTCTTC

d_call: .
clone_size: .
v_call: TRBV21-1
j_call: TRBJ1-1
cdr3_aa: CASSKGGRPNTEAFF
cdr3_nt: TGTGCCAGCAGCAAAGGAGGACGTCCGAACACTGAAGCTTTCTTT

d_call: .
clone_size: .
v_call: TRBV5-1
j_call: TRBJ2-2
cdr3_aa: CASRQDTGELFF
cdr3_nt: TGCGCCAGCAGACAAGACACCGGGGAGCTGTTTTTT

d_call: .
clone_size: .
v_call: TRBV4-2
j_call: TRBJ1-2
cdr3_aa: CASSQQTGYGYTF
cdr3_nt: TGTGCCAGCAGCCAACAAACAGGGTATGGCTACACCTTC

d_call: TRBD2
clone_size: .
v_call: TRBV23-1
j_call: TRBJ2-1
cdr3_aa: CASSQRLAGRNEQFF
cdr3_nt: TGCGCCAGCAGTCAGAGACTAGCGGGCCGAAATGAGCAGTTCTTC

d_call: .
clone_size: .
v_call: TRBV5-1
j_call: TRBJ2-3
cdr3_aa: CASSLPKDRQYF
cdr3_nt: TGCGCCAGCAGCTTGCCCAAGGACAGGCAGTATTTT

d_call: .
clone_size: few
v_call: TRBV7-9
j_call: TRBJ1-1
cdr3_aa: CASSFSSDTEAFF
cdr3_nt: TGTGCCAGCAGCTTCTCTAGCGACACTGAAGCTTTCTTT

d_call: TRBD2
clone_size: .
v_call: TRBV7-8
j_call: TRBJ2-5
cdr3_aa: CASTQRRGDRQETQYF
cdr3_nt: TGTGCCAGCACCCAGCGTCGGGGGGATCGGCAAGAGACCCAGTACTTC

d_call: .
clone_size: .
v_call: TRBV11-2
j_call: TRBJ2-4
cdr3_aa: CASSLVPELQYF
cdr3_nt: TGTGCCAGCAGCTTAGTACCGGAACTTCAGTACTTC

d_call: TRBD2
clone_size: .
v_call: TRBV5-1
j_call: TRBJ2-5
cdr3_aa: CASSIGGEETQYF
cdr3_nt: TGCGCCAGCAGCATCGGGGGGGAAGAGACCCAGTACTTC

d_call: TRBD1
clone_size: once
v_call: TRBV5-1
j_call: TRBJ2-2
cdr3_aa: CASSATGGVAGELFF
cdr3_nt: TGCGCCAGCAGCGCCACAGGGGGAGTCGCCGGGGAGCTGTTTTTT

d_call: .
clone_size: .
v_call: TRBV4-1
j_call: TRBJ2-1
cdr3_aa: CASSQVIGGNEQFF
cdr3_nt: TGCGCCAGCAGCCAAGTAATAGGAGGGAATGAGCAGTTCTTC

d_call: .
clone_size: .
v_call: TRBV5-1
j_call: TRBJ2-2
cdr3_aa: CASSLWRAGELFF
cdr3_nt: TGCGCCAGCAGCCTATGGAGAGCCGGGGAGCTGTTTTTT

d_call: .
clone_size: .
v_call: TRBV25-1
j_call: TRBJ1-2
cdr3_aa: CASSGARYGYTF
cdr3_nt: TGTGCCAGCAGTGGGGCTCGCTATGGCTACACCTTC

d_call: TRBD2
clone_size: .
v_call: TRBV5-1
j_call: TRBJ2-3
cdr3_aa: CASSLAPSGSADTQYF
cdr3_nt: TGCGCCAGCAGCTTGGCACCTAGCGGGAGTGCAGATACGCAGTATTTT